These 27 T cell receptor beta chains came from one sample sequenced in a study of tumor-infiltrating lymphocytes in primary liver carcinoma (dated by TCRdb to the late 2010s). RNA from unsorted whole blood was extracted with TRIzol reagent, and germline DNA was obtained with the DNeasy Blood & Tissue kit. For sequencing, an Illumina HiSeq 2500 was employed. A constant-region primer and ProtoScript II reverse transcriptase were used to reverse-transcribe TCRbeta-specific cDNA from 500 ng total RNA. Three nested multiplex PCR rounds, following a slightly modified ARM-PCR procedure, were used to build the TCRbeta libraries. Each of the first two PCR rounds ran for around 10 cycles using multiplex TRBV1-TRBV30 forward primers together with a Cbeta reverse primer. The raw public reads went through TCRdb reprocessing: fastp at Q25, MiXCR clone calling, in-frame beta chains kept. Rows are combined by CDR3 protein, so each entry shows the most common genes and DNA. The sample records about 210,000 distinct CDR3 sequences, 65% of which are singletons. 5.5% to 9% of the sample is in the top ten clones.

The sequenced sample was peripheral blood. The origin of the receptors is a woman aged 55-69 years with primary liver carcinoma and hepatitis B virus infection.

In the case of this clonotype: A much larger clone lies a single base off, so this may be a read error. The chain employs TRBV6-5 and TRBJ2-3, with 9 bases identical to TRBD2. The CDR3 runs to 16 residues. CDR1 is MNHEY and CDR2 is SVGAGI in the germline V gene. Trimming removed 6 bases from V and 2 bases from J; junction bases left unmatched: 9. This CDR3 reads CASSRAGLATTDTQYF. For the CDR3, the DNA is TGTGCCAGCAGCAGGGCCGGACTAGCGACCACAGATACGCAGTATTTT.

On this clonotype: A much larger clonotype is one base distant, so this may be a read error. The V call is TRBV7-8, the J call TRBJ2-7; maybe TRBD1 (6 bases). CDR3 length equals 14 residues. The germline V gene has CDR1 SGHVS and CDR2 FQNEAQ. The CDR3 DNA sequence: TGTGCCAGCAGCTTAGGACAGGATCCCTACGAGCTGTACTTC. This gives the protein CASSLGQDPYELYF.

Points on this clonotype: The CDR3 does not end in the conserved phenylalanine or tryptophan, so this is likely a read error. This rearrangement joins TRBV14 to TRBJ2-5, with unresolved D. Trimming left V 6 bases short and J 8 bases short, with 13 bases between. CDR1 and CDR2 (germline): SGHDN, FVKESK. This CDR3 is built from 12 residues. CDR3 region: CASSLTDFTQYS. CDR3 sequence (DNA): TGTGCCAGCAGTCTCACCGATTTTACCCAGTACTCC.

In the case of this clonotype: A junction end diverges from the germline sequence, so it may reflect a read error. J is TRBJ1-1 and V is TRBV11-3; 7 bases fit TRBD1. The CDR3 is 13 amino acids. CDR1 is SGHNT and CDR2 is YENEEA in the germline V gene. DNA for the CDR3: TGTACCAGCAGGACAGGAATTACCACTGAAGCTTTCTTT. This sequence encodes CTSRTGITTEAFF.

Points on this clonotype: Compared with germline, one end of the junction differs, possibly owing to a read error. The V call is TRBV12-3 or TRBV12-4, the J call TRBJ2-6; D not resolved. The CDR3 covers 15 residues. The CDR3 coding sequence is TGTGCCAACAGTTTTGAGAACACTGGGGCCAACGTCCTGACTTTC. Translated: CANSFENTGANVLTF.

This clonotype has a count of ten or more. The chain employs TRBV10-3 and TRBJ1-2; 8 bases are a match to TRBD1. Germline lookup yields CDR1 ENHRY and CDR2 SYGVKD. J lost 5 bases, V lost 5 bases, and 7 bases had no gene match. This CDR3 has 14 residues. The CDR3 sequence is CAISPQGGEYGYTF. The CDR3 DNA reads TGTGCCATCAGTCCACAGGGGGGAGAGTATGGCTACACCTTC.

This chain's CDR3 is CASTSLLAGAPYEQYF. CDR3 DNA: TGTGCCAGCACCTCCCTGCTGGCGGGAGCACCCTACGAGCAGTACTTC. This rearrangement joins TRBV28 to TRBJ2-7, with 7 bases identical to TRBD2. J lost 2 bases, V lost 7 bases, and 14 bases had no gene match. Germline V lookup: CDR1 MDHEN, CDR2 SYDVKM. This CDR3 is 16 amino acids long.

Turning to this clonotype: Its ends do not fully match the called genes, so a read error is possible. This chain uses TRBV11-2 with TRBJ2-3; D not resolved. Looked up from germline, CDR1 is SGHAT and CDR2 is FQNNGV. CDR3 length: 15 residues. DNA for the CDR3: TGTGCCAGCGGCTTAGTCGCATCTAGTACAGATACGCAGTATTTT. Encoded protein: CASGLVASSTDTQYF.

A word on this clonotype: As the CDR3 is not closed by the conserved phenylalanine or tryptophan, this likely results from a read error. The limits of the CDR3 on the DNA are not certain, so only TCRdb's listed CDR3 is given. This sequence joins TRBV6-2 or TRBV6-3 and TRBJ2-5. The CDR3 totals 14 residues, both ends included. Germline V CDR1 and CDR2: MNHEY, SVGEGT. The CDR3: CASSYSGLQETKYV.

In the case of this clonotype: This could be a read error, since a much larger clone is one nucleotide away. The rearrangement uses TRBV4-1 and TRBJ2-3, with D tentatively TRBD1 or TRBD2 (5 bases each). The V end lost 3 bases, the J end lost 5 bases, and 21 bases lay between the germline ends. Germline-derived CDR1 and CDR2 are MGHRA and YSYEKL. There are 17 residues in the CDR3. CDR3 sequence reads: CASSHPWSRGAEDTQYF. In DNA form, the CDR3 reads TGCGCCAGCAGCCACCCTTGGAGTCGAGGGGCTGAAGATACGCAGTATTTT.

Details on this clonotype: A much bigger clone sits one base away, suggesting this may be a read error. The conserved phenylalanine or tryptophan normally closing the CDR3 is absent here, so this likely arose from a read error. This chain joins TRBV6-5 and TRBJ1-1; 9 bases agree with TRBD1. From germline, CDR1 is MNHEY and CDR2 SVGAGI. The V and J ends lost 7 bases and 0 bases, in that order; junction bases with no gene match: 3. This CDR3 spans 14 amino acids. CDR3 sequence reads: CASTRTGVNTEAFI. The CDR3 nucleotides are TGTGCCAGCACCCGGACAGGGGTGAACACTGAAGCTTTCATT.

The rearrangement links TRBV6-4 to TRBJ2-1; TRBD2 aligns across 10 bases. Germline lookup yields CDR1 MRHNA and CDR2 SNTAGT. With V trimmed by 3 bases and J by 9 bases, 8 bases remained unmatched. There are 15 residues in the CDR3. The CDR3 region has the DNA TGTGCCAGCAGTGAGGGCAGCGGGAGGGCCAGTGAGCAGTTCTTC. Translated: CASSEGSGRASEQFF.

The chain is built from TRBV4-2 and TRBJ2-3; a possible D gene is TRBD2 (5 bases). The CDR3 spans 16 residues. Germline CDR1 LGHNA, CDR2 YNFKEQ. V was pared by 1 base and J by 0 bases, with 11 bases between. CDR3 protein: CASSQVGGNSTDTQYF. CDR3 nucleotide sequence: TGTGCCAGCAGCCAAGTCGGAGGTAACAGCACAGATACGCAGTATTTT.

This clonotype was seen many times. The CDR3 sequence is CASSLGGYTQYF. Here the CDR3 DNA reads TGTGCCAGCAGTTTAGGCGGGTATACGCAGTATTTT. The chain combines TRBV12-3 or TRBV12-4 with TRBJ2-3; a possible D gene is TRBD2 (5 bases). Between the trimmed V and J ends, which lost 1 base and 7 bases, there was a span of 6 bases. The CDR3 extends over 12 amino acids.

This clonotype was observed a few times. This chain links TRBV5-5 with TRBJ2-7, with 8 positions matching TRBD2. The germline V gene encodes CDR1 SGHKS and CDR2 YYEKEE (reference sequence). V shed 0 bases, J shed 2 bases, and the junction held 10 bases outside the gene matches. This CDR3 region has 17 residues. The CDR3 coding sequence is TGTGCCAGCAGCTTGGGGCCGGCTAGCGGGCATGCCTACGAGCAGTACTTC. This translates into CASSLGPASGHAYEQYF.

The CDR3 protein is CASSSLAGGPEGQDTQYF. CDR3 nucleotide sequence: TGTGCCAGCAGTAGTCTAGCGGGAGGGCCGGAGGGCCAGGATACGCAGTATTTT. The chain employs TRBV28 and TRBJ2-3, with TRBD2 identical over 12 bases. Trimming took 5 bases from V and 6 from J; bases not matched to a gene: 15. Germline CDR1 is MDHEN and CDR2 is SYDVKM. This CDR3 has 18 residues.

A word on this clonotype: Possible read error: a much larger clone is one base away. The rearrangement links TRBV6-1 to TRBJ2-7, with 7 bases matching TRBD1. J lost 4 bases, V lost 8 bases, and 8 bases had no gene match. The CDR3 totals 13 residues. The germline V gene has CDR1 MNHNS and CDR2 SASEGT. This chain's CDR3 is CASVLGTAYEQYF. As DNA, the CDR3 is TGTGCCAGCGTACTAGGGACAGCATACGAGCAGTACTTC.

This sequence joins TRBV11-2 and TRBJ2-1; D remains unclear. The CDR3 runs 14 residues. Trimming left V 5 bases short and J 4 bases short, with 12 bases between. Per germline, CDR1 SGHAT and CDR2 FQNNGV. CDR3 amino acids: CASSPGPGYNEQFF. CDR3 nucleotides: TGTGCCAGCAGCCCCGGGCCCGGATACAATGAGCAGTTCTTC.

Comment on this clonotype: No conserved phenylalanine or tryptophan ends this CDR3, so it is likely a read error. V usage is TRBV6-5 and J usage is TRBJ1-1; no firm D call. V was trimmed by 8 bases and J by 4 bases, leaving 8 bases between them. In germline, CDR1 is MNHEY, CDR2 SVGAGI. This CDR3 comprises 11 residues. This CDR3 reads CASGGSTEAFV. The CDR3 DNA is TGTGCCAGCGGAGGGAGCACTGAAGCTTTCGTT.

This clonotype was observed many times. This chain connects TRBV7-9 to TRBJ2-7, with a weak D call TRBD1 (5 bases). V was trimmed by 5 bases and J by 0 bases, leaving 11 bases between them. This CDR3 region has 14 residues. Germline V CDR1 and CDR2: SEHNR, FQNEAQ (reference sequence). The CDR3 reads CASSPIGASYEQYF. CDR3 in DNA: TGTGCCAGCAGCCCAATTGGGGCCTCCTACGAGCAGTACTTC.

In its sample, this clonotype was seen a few times. A much larger clone differs from this one at a single base, so this may be a read error. The chain recombines TRBV6-1 with TRBJ1-2; a possible D gene is TRBD1 (6 bases). The germline V gene encodes CDR1 MNHNS and CDR2 SASEGT. The CDR3 spans 13 residues. The CDR3 protein is CASSDGQYYDYTF. DNA of the CDR3: TGTGCCAGCAGTGATGGACAGTACTATGACTACACCTTC.

The chain links TRBV21-1 to TRBJ2-1; the listed D gene, TRBD2, was not tested against the DNA. TRBV21-1 is given as a pseudogene. The CDR3 is 20 amino acids. CDR3 DNA sequence: TGTGCCAGCAGCAAAGGGGAGTCTAGCGGGAGTTATCTGGGGTACAATGAGCAGTTCTTC. It is translated as CASSKGESSGSYLGYNEQFF.

On this clonotype: A much bigger clone sits one base away, suggesting this may be a read error. The chain recombines TRBV5-4 with TRBJ2-2; 9 bases agree with TRBD1. The CDR3 totals 15 residues. Germline lookup yields CDR1 SGHNT and CDR2 YYREEE (reference sequence). The chain's CDR3 is CVSSSTGGLTGELFF. CDR3 sequence (DNA): TGTGTCAGCAGCTCTACAGGGGGCCTCACCGGGGAGCTGTTTTTT.

The chain has TRBV7-9 and TRBJ2-5, with D possibly being TRBD1 (6 bases). Germline lookup yields CDR1 SEHNR and CDR2 FQNEAQ (reference sequence). The V end was cut by 0 bases, the J end by 6 bases, with 8 bases between. This CDR3 contains 13 residues. CDR3 nucleotide sequence: TGTGCCAGCAGCTTAGCCAGGGGAAAGACCCAGTACTTC. It codes for CASSLARGKTQYF.

In the case of this clonotype: A much larger clone differs by one base, so this may be a read error. It is likely a read error, because the conserved phenylalanine at the end of the CDR3 is missing. The J gene is TRBJ1-2, the V gene TRBV6-1; 9 bases agree with TRBD1. CDR3 length: 16 residues. V shed 6 bases and J 4 bases; nucleotides not matched to a gene: 12. Germline V CDR1 and CDR2: MNHNS, SASEGT. The CDR3 is CASSRDRDQRSYGYTI. The DNA for the CDR3 is TGTGCCAGCAGCCGGGACAGGGACCAGCGATCCTATGGCTACACCATC.

CDR3 loop: CASSTYMGTEAFF. The CDR3 DNA reads TGTGCCAGCAGCACCTACATGGGGACTGAAGCTTTCTTT. The V call is TRBV7-3, the J call TRBJ1-1; D not certain. Germline V gives CDR1 SGHTA, CDR2 FQGTGA. The CDR3 is 13 residues long. V gave up 5 bases and J gave up 5 bases, with 12 bases separating them.

On this clonotype: A read error may explain this, as a much larger clone is one base away. The rearrangement links TRBV12-3 or TRBV12-4 to TRBJ2-1, with 8 bases lining up with TRBD2. The CDR3 sequence is 18 residues long. Trimming took 4 bases from V and 0 from J; bases not matched to a gene: 11. The CDR3 bases are TGTGCCAGCAGTTCGGGCGGACTAGCCTTTTTCTCCTACAATGAGCAGTTCTTC. Translated: CASSSGGLAFFSYNEQFF.